These 27 T cell receptor beta chains share one sample of origin, sequenced in a study of regulatory T cells in long-lasting Graves disease. The sample's time point: newly diagnosed GD, antithyroid drugs for less than 3 months. Extracted PBMC RNA gave rise to the TCR library. Through Arm-PCR of CDR3 regions and iRepertoire HTBI primers, TCR beta libraries were built. TCRdb independently ran MiXCR on the multiplex PCR reads; one entry per CDR3 protein. The repertoire consists of about 420,000 distinct CDR3 sequences, with around 15% occurring once and the leading ten covering about 23%. A further study also used this sample, focusing on T cells in Graves' hyperthyroidism and ophthalmopathy.

Source: peripheral blood mononuclear cells (PBMCs), taken at new diagnosis, from a patient treated with antithyroid drugs. The receptors here all came from a woman younger than 30 with Graves disease.

This clonotype has at least ten counts. The chain is built from TRBV2 and TRBJ1-6; 11 bases match TRBD1. The CDR3 is 15 amino acids. V lost 7 bases to trimming and J lost 6 bases; unmatched junction nucleotides: 5. The germline V gene encodes CDR1 SNHLY and CDR2 FYNNEI. The chain's CDR3 is CASNGQGAVNSPLHF. CDR3 nucleotides: TGTGCCAGCAATGGACAGGGGGCGGTTAATTCACCCCTCCACTTT.

There are many counts of this clonotype. The CDR3 region has the DNA TGTGCCAGCAGCTTGGCTGGGCAGGTATTAAATGAGCAGTTCTTC. This codes for CASSLAGQVLNEQFF. This sequence joins TRBV5-5 and TRBJ2-1; D gene uncertain. Germline CDR1 is SGHKS and CDR2 is YYEKEE (reference sequence). Trimming removed 0 bases from V and 7 bases from J, with 14 bases in between. This CDR3 contains 15 residues.

This sequence joins TRBV7-6 and TRBJ2-7; 8 nucleotides align to TRBD2. The CDR3 runs 17 residues. Germline values: CDR1 SGHVS, CDR2 FNYEAQ. J lost 2 bases, V lost 4 bases, and 13 bases had no gene match. In nucleotides, the CDR3 is TGTGCCAGCAGCTACGGTCCAAGCGGGGGTTCCCCCTACGAGCAGTACTTC. Translation gives CASSYGPSGGSPYEQYF.

This clonotype has a handful of counts. The chain joins TRBV6-1 to TRBJ1-5; TRBD1 matches at 7 bases. The CDR3 is 16 residues long. Germline V gene data show CDR1 as MNHNS and CDR2 as SASEGT. The V and J ends lost 5 bases and 3 bases, in that order; junction bases with no gene match: 10. CDR3: CASSPLTGLDNQPQHF. The CDR3 nucleotides are TGTGCCAGCAGTCCTTTGACAGGGCTCGACAATCAGCCCCAGCATTTT.

The chain carries TRBV27 and TRBJ2-5; 7 bases agree with TRBD2. The V gene end was trimmed by 6 bases and the J gene end by 5 bases; junction bases not matched to a gene: 6. There are 13 residues in the CDR3. Germline CDR1 is MNHEY and CDR2 is SMNVEV (reference sequence). The DNA for the CDR3 is TGTGCCAGCAGATATACTAGCGCGGAGACCCAGTACTTC. This encodes CASRYTSAETQYF.

The rearrangement uses TRBV20-1 and TRBJ2-7; D call uncertain. The length of the CDR3 is 13 residues. V gave up 1 base and J gave up 2 bases, with 9 bases separating them. CDR1 and CDR2 from the germline V gene are DFQATT and SNEGSKA (reference sequence). The CDR3 region is CSARGSRTYEQYF. For the CDR3, the DNA is TGCAGTGCTAGAGGGAGCCGGACCTACGAGCAGTACTTC.

V usage is TRBV6-1 and J usage is TRBJ2-6; TRBD1 aligns across 11 bases. From germline, CDR1 is MNHNS and CDR2 SASEGT. CDR3 length: 16 amino acids. After removal of 8 bases from V and 0 bases from J, the junction contained 3 bases not matched to a gene. The CDR3 DNA sequence: TGTGCCAGCGGGGACAGGGGGTTCTCTGGGGCCAACGTCCTGACTTTC. Its translation: CASGDRGFSGANVLTF.

This clonotype was detected a few times. The genes are TRBV29-1 and TRBJ2-1, with 8 bases matching TRBD2. Per the germline V gene, CDR1 is SQVTM and CDR2 is ANQGSEA. CDR3 length: 15 residues. The V gene end was trimmed by 0 bases and the J gene end by 9 bases; junction bases not matched to a gene: 10. CDR3 sequence: CSVEDRLAGQSEQFF. The CDR3 bases are TGCAGCGTTGAAGATAGGTTAGCGGGGCAGTCTGAGCAGTTCTTC.

This clonotype came up many times. The V call is TRBV7-3, the J call TRBJ2-3; D is unresolved. V was shortened by 5 bases and J by 3 bases, with 9 bases between the two germline ends. Germline values: CDR1 SGHTA, CDR2 FQGTGA. The CDR3 runs 13 residues. The CDR3 reads CASSAWGTDTQYF. The CDR3 coding sequence is TGTGCCAGCAGCGCTTGGGGTACAGATACGCAGTATTTT. The complete variable domain, with remaining parts taken from reference TRBV7-3 and TRBJ2-3, reads GAGVSQTPSNKVTEKGKYVELRCDPISGHTALYWYRQSLGQGPEFLIYFQGTGAADDSGLPNDRFFAVRPEGSVSTLKIQRTERGDSAVYLCASSAWGTDTQYFGPGTRLTVL.

At least ten counts were recorded for this clonotype. This chain links TRBV7-2 with TRBJ2-3, with D possibly matching TRBD2 (5 bases). Trimming pared 3 bases from V and 5 bases from J, leaving 18 bases between. CDR3 size: 16 residues. Germline V gene lookup returns CDR1 SGHTA and CDR2 FQGNSA. This chain's CDR3 is CASSFRRGGSGDTQYF. CDR3 nucleotides: TGTGCCAGCAGCTTCCGCCGTGGTGGGAGTGGAGATACGCAGTATTTT. The whole variable domain, filled in from reference TRBV7-2 and TRBJ2-3, reads GAGVSQSPSNKVTEKGKDVELRCDPISGHTALYWYRQSLGQGLEFLIYFQGNSAPDKSGLPSDRFSAERTGGSVSTLTIQRTQQEDSAVYLCASSFRRGGSGDTQYFGPGTRLTVL.

The chain recombines TRBV2 with TRBJ1-4, with a tentative D call TRBD1 (5 bases). Trimming removed 8 bases at V and 1 base at J, with 14 bases between. This CDR3 is built from 15 residues. The germline gives CDR1 SNHLY, CDR2 FYNNEI. DNA for the CDR3: TGTGCCAGCCAGGATACGGGGCGAACTAATGAAAAACTGTTTTTT. Translating gives CASQDTGRTNEKLFF.

This clonotype came up many times. The V and J genes are TRBV3-1 and TRBJ2-7, with a tentative D call TRBD2 (6 bases). Trimming took off 4 bases at V and 2 bases at J, with 15 bases between the two ends. CDR1 is LGHDT and CDR2 is YNNKEL in the germline V gene (reference sequence). The CDR3 totals 15 residues. The DNA for the CDR3 is TGTGCCAGCAGCCCCTGGCGGGGAGGCACCTACGAGCAGTACTTC. Its translation: CASSPWRGGTYEQYF.

V and J are TRBV28 and TRBJ2-2; TRBD1 matches at 10 bases. The length of the CDR3 is 16 residues. Germline-derived CDR1 and CDR2 are MDHEN and SYDVKM. With V trimmed by 0 bases and J by 7 bases, 5 bases remained unmatched. CDR3 sequence: CASSLWGQGKNGELFF. CDR3 coding DNA: TGTGCCAGCAGTTTATGGGGACAGGGGAAGAACGGGGAGCTGTTTTTT.

A note on this clonotype: This may be a read error: a much more frequent sequence differs by one nucleotide. The chain uses TRBV18 and TRBJ2-1; perhaps TRBD2 as D (6 bases). The CDR3 is made up of 14 amino acids. Trimming took off 3 bases at V and 13 bases at J, with 19 bases between the two ends. Germline V lookup: CDR1 KGHSH, CDR2 LQKENI. For the CDR3, the DNA is TGTGCCAGCTCACCGGACTATCAGGTCCCGTCCCAGTTCTTC. It codes for CASSPDYQVPSQFF.

This clonotype appeared many times. The chain joins TRBV7-2 to TRBJ2-3, with D unclear. The CDR3 length is 14 residues. The V gene's germline CDR1 is SGHTA and CDR2 FQGNSA. V was trimmed by 5 bases and J by 4 bases, leaving 13 bases between them. The CDR3 DNA reads TGTGCCAGCAGCCTTGGAATTGGCTCAGATACGCAGTATTTT. This gives the protein CASSLGIGSDTQYF.

This clonotype showed up just a few times. This chain joins TRBV11-2 and TRBJ2-7, with a tentative D call TRBD1 (6 bases). Germline V CDR1 and CDR2: SGHAT, FQNNGV. The CDR3 extends over 15 amino acids. Trimming took 5 bases from V and 2 from J, leaving 16 bases between them. The CDR3 region is CASSLQGNPTYEQYF. In DNA, the CDR3 is TGTGCCAGCAGCCTACAGGGAAATCCCACCTACGAGCAGTACTTC.

This clonotype was recorded many times. The rearrangement joins TRBV28 to TRBJ1-2, with D perhaps matching TRBD1 (5 bases). The CDR3 covers 13 residues. V lost 5 bases, J lost 6 bases, and 13 bases lay in between. Germline V gene lookup returns CDR1 MDHEN and CDR2 SYDVKM. The CDR3 bases are TGTGCCAGCAGTCCCTGGGGGGATGATGGCTACACCTTC. Translated: CASSPWGDDGYTF.

Comments on this clonotype: A much larger clone is a single base away; this may be a read error. The genes are TRBV2 and TRBJ2-1, with TRBD2 identical over 9 bases. From germline, CDR1 is SNHLY and CDR2 FYNNEI. The CDR3 contains 13 residues. With 8 bases clipped from V and 7 bases from J, the junction kept 6 bases outside the gene matches. CDR3 amino acids: CASARGRDNEQFF. The CDR3 DNA is TGTGCCAGCGCACGCGGGAGGGATAATGAGCAGTTCTTC.

V gene TRBV5-1 combines with J gene TRBJ2-7; 7 nucleotides line up with TRBD1. Germline V gives CDR1 SGHRS, CDR2 YFSETQ. CDR3 length: 15 amino acids. J was trimmed by 7 bases and V by 0 bases; bases with no gene match: 10. Here the CDR3 DNA reads TGCGCCAGCAGCTTGGAGGGGGCACACAGAAAAGAGCAGTACTTC. Translation gives CASSLEGAHRKEQYF.

This clonotype was detected many times. The V gene is TRBV11-3, the J gene TRBJ1-3; D unclear. The CDR3 runs to 11 residues. Germline lookup yields CDR1 SGHNT and CDR2 YENEEA. V was shortened by 10 bases and J by 3 bases, with 7 bases between the two germline ends. The CDR3 is CAIRSGNTIYF. The CDR3 DNA is TGTGCCATCAGGAGTGGAAACACCATATATTTT.

With respect to this clonotype: This likely reflects a read error, since a far larger clone is one base away. The chain uses TRBV28 and TRBJ2-7, with D possibly called TRBD1 or TRBD2 (5 bases each). Germline V lookup: CDR1 MDHEN, CDR2 SYDVKM. This CDR3 contains 14 residues. In nucleotides, the CDR3 is TGTGCCAGCAGCCGCCGGACCGGGGCCTACGAGCAGTGCTTC. Translated, it gives CASSRRTGAYEQCF.

The chain is built from TRBV11-2 and TRBJ2-6; D is ambiguous. The germline V gene encodes CDR1 SGHAT and CDR2 FQNNGV. The CDR3 covers 17 residues. V was clipped by 8 bases and J by 2 bases, with 19 bases between them. The CDR3 bases are TGTGCCAGCTCCCAGGCTGTTCATTTCACTGGGGCCAACGTCCTGACTTTC. Its translation is CASSQAVHFTGANVLTF. Filled out from reference TRBV11-2 and TRBJ2-6, the complete variable domain reads EAGVAQSPRYKIIEKRQSVAFWCNPISGHATLYWYQQILGQGPKLLIQFQNNGVVDDSQLPKDRFSAERLKGVDSTLKIQPAKLEDSAVYLCASSQAVHFTGANVLTFGAGSRLTVL.

In its sample, this clonotype was seen many times. The rearrangement uses TRBV30 and TRBJ2-1, with D uncertain. CDR3 size: 13 residues. The V end lost 1 base, the J end lost 5 bases, and 9 bases lay between the germline ends. The germline V gene has CDR1 GTSNPN and CDR2 SVGIG (reference sequence). CDR3 DNA sequence: TGTGCCTGGAGTGGGAGCTCACACAATGAGCAGTTCTTC. This codes for CAWSGSSHNEQFF.

This clonotype was counted only a few times. The CDR3 DNA reads TGTGCCAGCAGTTACGATAGCGGATCCTACAATGAGCAGTTCTTC. Protein sequence: CASSYDSGSYNEQFF. The rearrangement joins TRBV6-9 to TRBJ2-1, with D possibly matching TRBD2 (6 bases). V was shortened by 3 bases and J by 1 base, with 10 bases between the two germline ends. The germline gives CDR1 MNHGY, CDR2 SVAAGI. This CDR3 spans 15 amino acids.

As concerns this clonotype: A much larger clone sits a single nucleotide away, making a read error possible. The chain employs TRBV7-2 and TRBJ2-7; D not certain. This CDR3 spans 11 amino acids. Germline CDR1 SGHTA, CDR2 FQGNSA. V gave up 2 bases and J gave up 6 bases, with 5 bases separating them. The CDR3, as DNA: TGTGCCAGCAGCTTAACTGTCGAGCAGTACTTC. Protein: CASSLTVEQYF.

This rearrangement joins TRBV6-5 to TRBJ2-2; perhaps TRBD1 as D (8 bases). V gave up 2 bases and J gave up 6 bases, with 19 bases separating them. There are 17 residues in the CDR3. Germline CDR1 reads MNHEY; CDR2 reads SVGAGI. This chain's CDR3 is CASSYTRQGRGSGELFF. CDR3 sequence (DNA): TGTGCCAGCAGTTACACCCGACAGGGGAGGGGCTCCGGGGAGCTGTTTTTT.

As regards this clonotype: The final CDR3 position lacks the conserved phenylalanine or tryptophan, pointing to a likely read error. V usage is TRBV11-2 and J usage is TRBJ2-1; D is unclear. The CDR3 runs 15 residues. Germline CDR1 and CDR2: SGHAT and FQNNGV. CDR3: CASSLDAHWKSEQFS. Written as DNA, the CDR3 is TGTGCCAGCAGCCTAGACGCACACTGGAAATCTGAGCAGTTCTCC.